This T cell receptor (beta chain) comes out of a study of response to subunit inactivated influenza vaccine. V dropped 3 bases and J dropped 4; count of bases not matched to a gene: 9. The CDR3 has 16 residues. Germline V gene lookup returns CDR1 KGHSH and CDR2 LQKENI. Study conclusions and caveats: Authors suggested each seasonal flu vaccination may recruit only limited numbers of new T cells.

Points on this clonotype: What it binds is not known.

A single record per CDR3 protein comes from TCRdb applying MiXCR to the RT-PCR reads. The sample includes about 530,000 distinct CDR3 sequences, 10% to 15% seen only once; the top ten take over 10%. The source was PBMCs from blood, collected roughly 46 days after vaccination. The clonotype was recovered from a middle-aged man who received an inactivated influenza vaccine. The V call is TRBV18, the J call TRBJ2-7; 10 bases agree with TRBD1. CDR3 protein: CASSPPGQGPRYEQYF. CDR3 sequence (DNA): TGTGCCAGCTCACCGCCGGGACAGGGGCCCCGTTACGAGCAGTACTTC.